A selection of T cell receptor beta chains follows, all from one sample in a study of T-cell memory formation after mild COVID-19. TCRdb reprocessed the 5' RACE reads with MiXCR, giving one entry per CDR3 protein. The table records some 490,000 distinct CDR3 sequences, roughly 20% of them present only once. Input material: PBMCs or a T cell subset sorted from them (not recorded which). The receptors derive from an adult woman who had mild COVID-19 (a few samples of this study predate the infection). Cell type and time point are not known. Both conserved end residues are part of each CDR3. The D gene is left open where the match is weak. Expanded clones get a size class; other rows say once, few or many, or leave the size out.

V gene	D gene	J gene	clone size	CDR3 DNA	CDR3 protein
TRBV6-5	TRBD1	TRBJ2-7	.	TGTGCCAGCACACCACATGGACAGGTCTCCGAGCAGTACTTC	CASTPHGQVSEQYF
TRBV27	.	TRBJ1-4	few	TGTGCCAGCAGTTTACAGGGATCTGAAAAACTGTTTTTT	CASSLQGSEKLFF
TRBV7-2	TRBD1	TRBJ1-1	few	TGTGCCAGCAGCTTAGTGTGGTCAGGGGGCCCTGAAGCTTTCTTT	CASSLVWSGGPEAFF
TRBV5-1	.	TRBJ1-2	.	TGCGCCAGCAGCCCGGGAGGACTCCTCAAGGGAGATGGCTACACCTTC	CASSPGGLLKGDGYTF
TRBV12-3/TRBV12-4	.	TRBJ1-2	.	TGTGCCAGCAAACTCGGAGCTAACTATGGCTACACCTTC	CASKLGANYGYTF
TRBV10-2	TRBD1	TRBJ1-3	few	TGCGCCAGCAGAGACAGGGGCCGTGGAAACACCATATATTTT	CASRDRGRGNTIYF
TRBV2	.	TRBJ1-1	.	TGTGCCAGCATTATTACAGGGATGGGCACTGAAGCTTTCTTT	CASIITGMGTEAFF
TRBV10-2	.	TRBJ2-3	many	TGCGCCAGCAAGTTTTCATCCCCTTCAGGGAGGACCTCCACAGATACGCAGTATTTT	CASKFSSPSGRTSTDTQYF
TRBV7-9	.	TRBJ2-1	few	TGTGCCAGCAGCTTAGCGTACGGCTACAATGAGCAGTTCTTC	CASSLAYGYNEQFF
TRBV7-8	.	TRBJ2-1	.	TGTGCCAGCAGCTTAGATATGAGTTTGAATGAGCAGTTCTTC	CASSLDMSLNEQFF
TRBV6-5	TRBD1	TRBJ2-6	.	TGTGCCAGCAGCCCCCTGGACAGGGCCCCGGGAGGGGCCAACGTCCTGACTTTC	CASSPLDRAPGGANVLTF
TRBV18	.	TRBJ2-7	few	TGTGCCAGCTCACCACCGCCCAGGAGCTCCTACGAGCAGTACTTC	CASSPPPRSSYEQYF
TRBV24-1	TRBD1	TRBJ2-1	.	TGTGCCACCAGCGAGGGACAGGGAAGCAATGAGCAGTTCTTC	CATSEGQGSNEQFF
TRBV12-3/TRBV12-4	.	TRBJ2-5	few	TGTGCCAGCAACAGTAGGTGGGACCTGCCCAAGGAGACCCAGTACTTC	CASNSRWDLPKETQYF
TRBV21-1	.	TRBJ2-3	few	TGTGCCAGCAGCAATCCTCAGGGGTGGGTGCAGTATTTT	CASSNPQGWVQYF
TRBV4-1	TRBD2	TRBJ2-5	few	TGCGCCAGCAGCCGTCAAGAGCGGGGCCAAGAGACCCAGTACTTC	CASSRQERGQETQYF
TRBV3-1	.	TRBJ1-2	few	TGTGCCAGCAGCCAAGGGCCGGGGAGCTATGGCTACACCTTC	CASSQGPGSYGYTF
TRBV5-6	.	TRBJ2-3	few	TGTGCCAGCAGTCCGCAGAGGATCAGCACAGATACGCAGTATTTT	CASSPQRISTDTQYF
TRBV11-3	.	TRBJ1-1	few	TGTGCCAGCAGCTTATATACAGGCACTGAAGCTTTCTTT	CASSLYTGTEAFF
TRBV7-9	.	TRBJ1-3	.	TGTGCCAGCAGCCCGGGCCTCGTATCGGGAAACACCATATATTTT	CASSPGLVSGNTIYF
TRBV14	.	TRBJ2-7	few	TGTGCCAGCAGTCGGACATACTCCTACGAGCAGTACTTC	CASSRTYSYEQYF
TRBV6-5	.	TRBJ1-2	many	TGTGCCAGCAGCCCCTCTGCAGACTATGGCTACACCTTC	CASSPSADYGYTF
TRBV7-7	.	TRBJ2-1	few	TGTGCTAGCAGCTTAGCGGTCGATCTGGGTGAGCAGTTCTTC	CASSLAVDLGEQFF
TRBV6-1	TRBD1	TRBJ2-6	.	TGTGCCAGCAGTATACGGACAGGGATCGGCTCTGGGGCCAACGTCCTGACTTTC	CASSIRTGIGSGANVLTF
TRBV5-1	.	TRBJ2-3	many	TGCGCCAGCAGCTCCCCCCAAGGCGCAGATACGCAGTATTTT	CASSSPQGADTQYF
TRBV20-1	.	TRBJ2-3	.	TGCAGTGCGGCGGCAGCTAGCACAGATACGCAGTATTTT	CSAAAASTDTQYF
TRBV5-4	TRBD2	TRBJ2-7	.	TGTGCCAGCAGCTTGGACAGCGGGGCAGCCTACGAGCAGTACTTC	CASSLDSGAAYEQYF